The rows below give T cell receptor beta chains drawn from one sample of a study of shared clonotypes between healthy human individuals. TCRdb keeps only in-frame clones here, not all; method: immunoSEQ multiplex PCR. Of approximately 340,000 clones listed, less than 85% are singletons. Sequenced: memory CD4+ T cells sorted from blood. These receptors were obtained from a man aged 25 to 45 in good health. Each CDR3 is given with its conserved first and last residue. A D gene is named only where the DNA matches it firmly. Clone size appears in some rows only: once, few, many, or a class for an expanded clone.

>NA|TRBD1|TRBV6-1|TRBJ1-6
CASSDRQGSSPLHF
TGTGCCAGCAGTGATCGACAGGGTTCATCACCCCTCCACTTT
>once|TRBD2|TRBV5-5|TRBJ2-1
CASSLASGAYNEQFF
TGTGCCAGCAGCTTGGCTAGCGGAGCCTACAATGAGCAGTTCTTC
>once|NA|TRBV9|TRBJ2-1
CASSVESWGSGRNYNEQFF
TGTGCCAGCAGCGTAGAATCTTGGGGGAGCGGGCGGAACTACAATGAGCAGTTCTTC
>NA|NA|TRBV10-3|TRBJ1-4
CAISESGSTNEKLFF
TGTGCCATCAGTGAGTCAGGGTCAACTAATGAAAAACTGTTTTTT
>NA|NA|TRBV2|TRBJ2-1
CASSENLVNEQFF
TGTGCCAGCAGTGAGAATTTAGTGAATGAGCAGTTCTTC
>NA|NA|TRBV18|TRBJ1-2
CASSPQMGGAHYGYTF
TGTGCCAGCTCACCGCAGATGGGGGGGGCGCACTATGGCTACACCTTC
>NA|NA|TRBV9|TRBJ2-1
CASSLEGEGWNEQFF
TGTGCCAGCAGCTTAGAGGGGGAGGGCTGGAATGAGCAGTTCTTC
>NA|TRBD2|TRBV11-3|TRBJ2-1
CASSLDSGGFTYNEQFF
TGTGCCAGCAGCTTAGACTCGGGAGGGTTTACCTACAATGAGCAGTTCTTC
>NA|TRBD1|TRBV7-2|TRBJ2-1
CASSPGQGREQFF
TGTGCCAGCAGCCCAGGACAGGGGCGGGAGCAGTTCTTC
>once|NA|TRBV18|TRBJ1-5
CASSGQYNQPQHF
TGTGCCAGCTCAGGACAGTACAATCAGCCCCAGCATTTT
>NA|NA|TRBV29-1|TRBJ1-2
CSGAGNYGYTF
TGCAGCGGGGCGGGGAACTATGGCTACACCTTC
>NA|TRBD1|TRBV7-4|TRBJ1-1
CASSPAIDRGRNTEAFF
TGTGCCAGCAGCCCAGCGATTGACAGGGGGCGGAACACTGAAGCTTTCTTT
>once|NA|TRBV6-5|TRBJ2-1
CASMKHNEQFF
TGTGCCAGCATGAAGCACAATGAGCAGTTCTTC
>NA|NA|TRBV19|TRBJ2-1
CASSIQVGGEQFF
TGTGCCAGTAGTATACAGGTTGGAGGTGAGCAGTTCTTC
>NA|NA|TRBV11-2|TRBJ2-7
CASSLVARVYEQYF
TGTGCCAGCAGCTTAGTTGCAAGAGTCTACGAGCAGTACTTC
>NA|NA|TRBV7-9|TRBJ1-1
CASSPFSVNTEAFF
TGTGCCAGCAGCCCATTTTCGGTTAACACTGAAGCTTTCTTT
>NA|TRBD1|TRBV9|TRBJ2-3
CASSVERGRGRSDTQYF
TGTGCCAGCAGCGTAGAAAGGGGCAGGGGGCGCTCAGATACGCAGTATTTT
>NA|NA|TRBV18|TRBJ2-5
CASSLYTQETQYF
TGTGCCAGCTCATTATACACCCAAGAGACCCAGTACTTC
>NA|NA|TRBV9|TRBJ1-3
CASSVEAGTGNTIYF
TGTGCCAGCAGCGTAGAAGCAGGGACTGGAAACACCATATATTTT
>NA|NA|TRBV5-4|TRBJ2-1
CASSLAGRVPHEQFF
TGTGCCAGCAGCTTGGCGGGCAGGGTACCCCATGAGCAGTTCTTC
>NA|TRBD2|TRBV30|TRBJ2-4
CAWGLASGSGNIQYF
TGTGCCTGGGGGTTAGCTAGCGGTTCGGGAAACATTCAGTACTTC
>NA|NA|TRBV6-5|TRBJ1-1
CASSYSTGLGTEAFF
TGTGCCAGCAGTTACTCGACAGGATTGGGCACTGAAGCTTTCTTT
>many|NA|TRBV2|TRBJ2-7
CASSGPELGEQYF
TGTGCCAGCAGTGGGCCAGAACTAGGCGAGCAGTACTTC
>NA|NA|TRBV5-5|TRBJ1-2
CASSDIYYGYTF
TGTGCCAGCAGTGACATATACTATGGCTACACCTTC
>NA|NA|TRBV7-9|TRBJ2-3
CASSLAGGDTDTQYF
TGTGCCAGCAGCTTAGCCGGAGGGGACACAGATACGCAGTATTTT
>NA|NA|TRBV2|TRBJ2-5
CASSEEFLGGTQYF
TGTGCCAGCAGTGAAGAATTTCTTGGTGGGACCCAGTACTTC
>many|NA|TRBV6-5|TRBJ2-7
CASSPSLDRSYEQYF
TGTGCCAGCAGCCCCTCCCTTGACAGGTCTTACGAGCAGTACTTC
>NA|NA|TRBV7-9|TRBJ2-1
CASSLGAGVTFLDEQFF
TGTGCCAGCAGCTTAGGTGCAGGGGTAACTTTCCTGGATGAGCAGTTCTTC
>NA|NA|TRBV7-2|TRBJ2-5
CASSLGVTQYF
TGTGCCAGCAGCTTAGGTGTGACCCAGTACTTC
>NA|NA|TRBV4-1|TRBJ2-1
CASSQVMRGRHNEQFF
TGCGCCAGCAGCCAAGTCATGAGAGGACGACACAATGAGCAGTTCTTC
>NA|TRBD1|TRBV5-5|TRBJ2-2
CASSFVQGATGELFF
TGTGCCAGCAGCTTTGTCCAGGGGGCAACCGGGGAGCTGTTTTTT
>NA|NA|TRBV27|TRBJ2-5
CASSLSGVQETQYF
TGTGCCAGCAGTTTATCTGGCGTACAAGAGACCCAGTACTTC
>NA|NA|TRBV5-6|TRBJ2-3
CASSSYRASTDTQYF
TGTGCCAGCAGCTCGTACAGGGCTAGCACAGATACGCAGTATTTT
>NA|NA|TRBV5-1|TRBJ1-1
CASSLTASGSTEAFF
TGCGCCAGCAGCTTAACCGCCTCAGGTTCCACTGAAGCTTTCTTT
>few|NA|TRBV7-7|TRBJ2-6
CASREPGANVLTF
TGTGCCAGCCGGGAGCCTGGGGCCAACGTCCTGACTTTC
>NA|TRBD1|TRBV2|TRBJ2-7
CASSTGQIVSYEQYF
TGTGCCAGCAGTACGGGACAGATTGTCTCCTACGAGCAGTACTTC
>NA|TRBD2|TRBV29-1|TRBJ2-7
CSVVGRESSYEQYF
TGCAGCGTTGTCGGGCGGGAGTCATCCTACGAGCAGTACTTC
>NA|NA|TRBV6-5|TRBJ2-4
CASSYNTGPKNIQYF
TGTGCCAGCAGTTACAATACAGGGCCCAAAAACATTCAGTACTTC
>NA|TRBD1|TRBV6-4|TRBJ2-2
CASSPRTGMNTGELFF
TGTGCCAGCAGTCCCAGGACAGGGATGAACACCGGGGAGCTGTTTTTT
>NA|TRBD1|TRBV4-1|TRBJ2-7
CASSQEGGTGGYEQYF
TGCGCCAGCAGCCAAGAGGGGGGGACAGGGGGCTACGAGCAGTACTTC
>NA|NA|TRBV19|TRBJ2-1
CASSIGGTVYNEQFF
TGTGCCAGTAGTATAGGCGGGACAGTCTACAATGAGCAGTTCTTC
>NA|TRBD1|TRBV11-2|TRBJ1-1
CASSQGGGAFF
TGTGCCAGCAGCCAGGGGGGGGGAGCTTTCTTT
>NA|NA|TRBV28|TRBJ2-5
CASSLDSGETQYF
TGTGCCAGCAGTTTGGACAGTGGGGAGACCCAGTACTTC
>NA|NA|TRBV28|TRBJ2-7
CASSLSASRGSPTF
TGTGCCAGCAGCTTATCGGCGTCGAGAGGTAGCCCAACCTTC
>NA|NA|TRBV27|TRBJ1-1
CASKLGRGNTEAFF
TGTGCCAGCAAGCTAGGCAGGGGGAACACTGAAGCTTTCTTT
>NA|TRBD2|TRBV9|TRBJ2-7
CASSPQVAGGSYEQYF
TGTGCCAGCAGCCCCCAGGTAGCGGGGGGGTCCTACGAGCAGTACTTC
>NA|NA|TRBV29-1|TRBJ2-2
CSIGDRTNTGELFF
TGCAGCATCGGAGACAGGACCAACACCGGGGAGCTGTTTTTT
>NA|NA|TRBV7-2|TRBJ1-1
CASSLTSSRYGTEAFF
TGTGCCAGCAGCTTAACATCTTCCAGGTACGGGACTGAAGCTTTCTTT
>few|TRBD1|TRBV7-7|TRBJ2-7
CASSLGTGSYEQYF
TGTGCCAGCAGCCTAGGGACAGGGTCTTACGAGCAGTACTTC
>many|NA|TRBV28|TRBJ1-4
CASSLGQATNEKLFF
TGTGCCAGCAGTTTAGGACAAGCAACTAATGAAAAACTGTTTTTT